This TCR beta chain was documented in a study of T cell changes during pregnancy in multiple sclerosis. J lost 3 bases, V lost 4 bases, and 4 bases had no gene match. Germline CDR1 ENHRY, CDR2 SYGVKD. The CDR3 covers 16 residues. Sequencing used immunoSEQ multiplex PCR; TCRdb keeps in-frame clones, though not all of them. Among some 79,000 clones listed, about 93% were seen once. The receptor was isolated from a female donor with multiple sclerosis, enrolled in a pregnancy study. Source: CD4+ T cells from peripheral blood mononuclear cells, taken in the second trimester of pregnancy. The chain couples TRBV10-3 to TRBJ2-5, with 14 bases that match TRBD2. The CDR3 spells CAISATSGRVEETQYF. CDR3 coding DNA: TGTGCCATCAGTGCGACTAGCGGGAGGGTAGAAGAGACCCAGTACTTC.